This TCR beta chain was retrieved from a study of a mutant IDH1 vaccine in newly diagnosed glioma. Indicated time point: week 47, end of study. The vaccine gave 300 ug of a 20-mer mutant IDH1 peptide subcutaneously per dose. In weeks 1, 3, 5, 7, 11, 15, 19 and 23, patients were vaccinated. Profiled with immunoSEQ multiplex PCR; TCRdb holds only in-frame clones, not every one. This sample carries 30,000 to 40,000 clones, 90% of them seen once, and the ten largest clones take 5% to 5.5%. Turning to this clone: Its target is unknown.

Germline CDR1 is SGHDN and CDR2 is FVKESK. V gave up 2 bases and J gave up 0 bases, with 2 bases separating them. The CDR3 runs to 13 residues. The receptor comes from a woman in her thirties or forties with glioma. Specimen: PBMCs, collected from a glioma patient whose treatment included an IDH1 peptide vaccine. The chain has TRBV14 and TRBJ1-3; no reliable D call. CDR3 nucleotide sequence: TGTGCCAGCAGCCAAACCTCTGGAAACACCATATATTTT. Its translation: CASSQTSGNTIYF.